A selection of T cell receptor beta chains follows, all from one sample in a study of regulatory T cells in long-lasting Graves disease. TCRdb analysed the multiplex PCR reads with MiXCR anew, one entry per CDR3 protein. Counted here are a few hundred thousand distinct CDR3 sequences, 15% occurring once; the ten biggest clones make up about 8%. These data were also filed under a second study, of T cells in Graves' hyperthyroidism and ophthalmopathy.

The starting material was peripheral blood mononuclear cells (PBMCs), obtained at new diagnosis, from a patient treated with antithyroid drugs. The receptors were gathered from a woman between 40 and 50 years old with Graves disease. Each CDR3 is given with its conserved first and last residue. A D gene is named only where the DNA matches it firmly. Where a row states a size, it is once, few, many or the class of an expanded clone; other rows omit it.

D	size	V	J	CDR3	DNA
.	many	TRBV5-1	TRBJ2-5	CASSLGPGQGRETQYF	TGCGCCAGCAGCTTGGGACCGGGCCAGGGGCGAGAGACCCAGTACTTC
.	.	TRBV7-8	TRBJ2-7	CASSKQDRAYEQYF	TGTGCCAGCAGCAAACAGGACAGAGCCTACGAGCAGTACTTC
TRBD2	.	TRBV7-3	TRBJ2-1	CASSLRGDNEQFF	TGTGCCAGCAGCTTACGGGGGGACAATGAGCAGTTCTTC
TRBD1	.	TRBV4-1	TRBJ1-5	CASSQARGLEPQHF	TGCGCCAGCAGCCAAGCTAGGGGGCTGGAGCCCCAGCATTTT
TRBD2	many	TRBV18	TRBJ2-5	CASSPGTSGIQETQYF	TGTGCCAGCTCACCCGGGACTAGCGGGATCCAAGAGACCCAGTACTTC
TRBD1	.	TRBV24-1	TRBJ2-3	CATRGQASTDTQYF	TGTGCCACCAGAGGACAGGCTAGCACAGATACGCAGTATTTT
TRBD1	few	TRBV5-1	TRBJ1-3	CASSRQGEGNTIYF	TGCGCCAGCAGCAGACAGGGGGAAGGAAACACCATATATTTT
.	many	TRBV19	TRBJ2-5	CASSLRVRGETQYF	TGTGCCAGTAGCCTCAGGGTACGGGGAGAGACCCAGTACTTC
.	many	TRBV11-2	TRBJ2-1	CASSSRGGLNHNEQFF	TGTGCCAGCAGCTCCCGAGGGGGGTTGAATCACAATGAGCAGTTCTTC
TRBD1	once	TRBV11-2	TRBJ2-1	CASSSPGTGPYNEQFF	TGTGCCAGCAGTTCGCCCGGGACAGGCCCATACAATGAGCAGTTCTTC
.	.	TRBV5-1	TRBJ2-2	CASTTAGANTGELFF	TGCGCCAGCACCACCGCAGGGGCGAACACCGGGGAGCTGTTTTTT
.	many	TRBV6-2/TRBV6-3	TRBJ1-2	CASSYSGANYGYTF	TGTGCCAGCAGTTACTCCGGAGCTAACTATGGCTACACCTTC
.	many	TRBV2	TRBJ2-6	CASSVLGVRTLLSGANVLTF	TGTGCCAGCAGTGTCCTCGGGGTCAGGACCCTACTCTCTGGGGCCAACGTCCTGACTTTC
.	many	TRBV28	TRBJ2-3	CASRTIRPNTDTQYF	TGTGCCAGCAGGACGATCAGACCTAACACAGATACGCAGTATTTT
.	few	TRBV7-9	TRBJ2-4	CASSSGQAKNIQYF	TGTGCCAGCAGCTCAGGACAAGCCAAAAACATTCAGTACTTC
TRBD1	many	TRBV7-2	TRBJ2-6	CASRRTGYSSGANVLTF	TGTGCCAGCAGACGGACAGGATACAGCTCTGGGGCCAACGTCCTGACTTTC
TRBD1	many	TRBV20-1	TRBJ2-7	CSALRTGDEQYF	TGCAGTGCTCTCCGGACAGGAGACGAGCAGTACTTC
.	many	TRBV12-3/TRBV12-4	TRBJ1-3	CASLFAFGNTIYF	TGTGCCAGCCTCTTTGCGTTTGGAAACACCATATATTTT
TRBD2	.	TRBV10-3	TRBJ2-1	CAIYSGLASNEQFF	TGTGCCATCTATTCGGGACTAGCGTCCAATGAGCAGTTCTTC
TRBD1	.	TRBV28	TRBJ2-4	CASSFPSTGGENIQYF	TGTGCCAGCAGTTTTCCCTCTACAGGGGGCGAAAACATTCAGTACTTC
.	many	TRBV12-3/TRBV12-4	TRBJ1-5	CASSIQENQPQHF	TGTGCCAGCAGTATACAGGAGAATCAGCCCCAGCATTTT
.	.	TRBV3-1	TRBJ2-3	CASSSRRKGTDTQYF	TGTGCCAGCAGCTCCCGACGGAAAGGCACAGATACGCAGTATTTT
TRBD1	.	TRBV28	TRBJ2-1	CASSLTRGPSHEQFF	TGTGCCAGCAGTTTAACCAGGGGGCCATCGCATGAGCAGTTCTTC
TRBD2	many	TRBV12-3/TRBV12-4	TRBJ2-7	CASRVSGNSYEQYF	TGTGCCAGCAGGGTTAGCGGGAACTCCTACGAGCAGTACTTC
.	many	TRBV20-1	TRBJ2-3	CSARRGAGTDTQYF	TGCAGTGCTAGAAGGGGGGCAGGCACAGATACGCAGTATTTT
.	.	TRBV28	TRBJ2-5	CASSLLGGGTQYF	TGTGCCAGCAGTTTACTCGGGGGAGGGACCCAGTACTTC
TRBD2	many	TRBV13	TRBJ2-5	CASRLAGDQETQYF	TGTGCCAGCAGACTAGCGGGAGACCAAGAGACCCAGTACTTC
.	.	TRBV19	TRBJ1-5	CASSTAGQRTDQPQHF	TGTGCCAGTAGTACCGCGGGACAAAGGACGGATCAGCCCCAGCATTTT
TRBD2	.	TRBV2	TRBJ2-7	CASSDGRGAYEQYF	TGTGCCAGCAGTGACGGGAGGGGCGCCTACGAGCAGTACTTC
.	.	TRBV4-1	TRBJ2-7	CASSQAISRTYEQYF	TGCGCCAGCAGCCAAGCAATATCCCGGACCTACGAGCAGTACTTC
TRBD2	.	TRBV6-1	TRBJ2-1	CASKELAGGVRGEQFF	TGTGCCAGCAAAGAACTAGCGGGAGGAGTCAGGGGTGAGCAGTTCTTC
.	.	TRBV12-3/TRBV12-4	TRBJ2-1	CASSTTRNEQFF	TGTGCCAGCAGCACTACTAGGAACGAGCAGTTCTTC
.	many	TRBV12-3/TRBV12-4	TRBJ2-1	CASSEAYNEQFF	TGTGCCAGCAGCGAAGCGTACAATGAGCAGTTCTTC
.	many	TRBV11-3	TRBJ2-1	CASSFPSNEQFF	TGTGCCAGCAGCTTCCCTAGCAATGAGCAGTTCTTC
TRBD2	few	TRBV20-1	TRBJ2-3	CSAQGLAGDTQYF	TGCAGTGCTCAGGGACTAGCAGGAGATACGCAGTATTTT
TRBD1	many	TRBV28	TRBJ2-1	CASSLTGANEQFF	TGTGCCAGCAGTTTAACAGGGGCCAATGAGCAGTTCTTC
TRBD2	.	TRBV4-1	TRBJ2-7	CASSLTTSGTYEQYF	TGCGCCAGCAGCCTCACGACTAGCGGGACCTACGAGCAGTACTTC
.	.	TRBV12-3/TRBV12-4	TRBJ1-5	CASSPLDQPQHF	TGTGCCAGCAGTCCCCTAGATCAGCCCCAGCATTTT
.	many	TRBV12-3/TRBV12-4	TRBJ2-5	CASSLTTDETQYF	TGTGCCAGCAGTTTGACTACGGACGAGACCCAGTACTTC
.	many	TRBV12-5	TRBJ2-3	CASGFGASGTDTQYF	TGTGCTAGTGGTTTCGGGGCGTCAGGGACAGATACGCAGTATTTT
.	many	TRBV7-9	TRBJ2-1	CASQTGPYNEQFF	TGTGCCAGCCAAACGGGACCTTACAATGAGCAGTTCTTC
.	many	TRBV28	TRBJ1-6	CASMRTNSPLHF	TGTGCCAGCATGCGGACTAATTCACCCCTCCACTTT
TRBD1	few	TRBV19	TRBJ2-5	CASKDRGLGETQYF	TGTGCCAGTAAGGACAGGGGGCTGGGGGAGACCCAGTACTTC
TRBD1	many	TRBV28	TRBJ2-5	CASSGTGGAETQYF	TGTGCCAGCAGTGGGACAGGGGGCGCGGAGACCCAGTACTTC
.	many	TRBV10-3	TRBJ2-3	CAISESVVFRFSSTDTQYF	TGTGCCATCAGTGAGTCGGTGGTGTTTCGGTTCTCTAGCACAGATACGCAGTATTTT
.	few	TRBV5-8	TRBJ2-1	CASIHRGLGFNEQFF	TGTGCCAGCATCCACCGGGGACTCGGTTTTAATGAGCAGTTCTTC
.	.	TRBV10-3	TRBJ1-5	CAISGQAGNQPQHF	TGTGCCATCAGTGGACAGGCCGGCAATCAGCCCCAGCATTTT
TRBD1	many	TRBV5-1	TRBJ2-5	CASSFTGTGLSRETQYF	TGCGCCAGCAGCTTTACCGGGACAGGGTTAAGTAGAGAGACCCAGTACTTC
.	.	TRBV2	TRBJ2-7	CASSSGPNYEQYF	TGTGCCAGCAGCTCCGGGCCAAACTACGAGCAGTACTTC
.	once	TRBV7-2	TRBJ1-5	CASSSGLNSNQPQHF	TGTGCCAGCAGCTCAGGCCTGAATAGCAATCAGCCCCAGCATTTT
TRBD1	many	TRBV6-1	TRBJ2-2	CASSMNTGDTGELFF	TGTGCCAGCAGCATGAACACAGGGGACACCGGGGAGCTGTTTTTT
TRBD2	many	TRBV27	TRBJ2-5	CASSPLAGGETQYF	TGTGCCAGCAGTCCCCTAGCGGGCGGAGAGACCCAGTACTTC
TRBD1	many	TRBV12-3/TRBV12-4	TRBJ2-5	CASSSRKTGTQETQYF	TGTGCCAGCAGTTCAAGAAAGACAGGGACCCAAGAGACCCAGTACTTC
TRBD1	many	TRBV10-3	TRBJ2-7	CAISGQTGVNEQYF	TGTGCCATCAGTGGCCAGACAGGGGTCAACGAGCAGTACTTC
.	few	TRBV12-3/TRBV12-4	TRBJ1-5	CASSRTDLIQHF	TGTGCCAGCAGCCGGACAGATCTTATACAGCATTTT